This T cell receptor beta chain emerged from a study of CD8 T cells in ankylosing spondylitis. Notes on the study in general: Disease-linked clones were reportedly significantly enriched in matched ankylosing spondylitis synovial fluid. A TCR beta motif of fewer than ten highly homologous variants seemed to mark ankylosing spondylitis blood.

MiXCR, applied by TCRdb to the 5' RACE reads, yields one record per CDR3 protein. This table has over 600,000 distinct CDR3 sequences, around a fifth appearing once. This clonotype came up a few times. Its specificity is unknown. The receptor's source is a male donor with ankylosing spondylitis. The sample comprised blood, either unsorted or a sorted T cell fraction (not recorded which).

The CDR3 sequence: CAISESVAQPQHF. CDR3 DNA sequence: TGTGCCATCAGTGAGTCGGTCGCTCAGCCCCAGCATTTT. The rearrangement links TRBV10-3 to TRBJ1-5; D call uncertain. Germline CDR1 ENHRY, CDR2 SYGVKD. Deletions cut 0 bases from V and 6 bases from J, with 6 bases between. The CDR3 has 13 amino acids.